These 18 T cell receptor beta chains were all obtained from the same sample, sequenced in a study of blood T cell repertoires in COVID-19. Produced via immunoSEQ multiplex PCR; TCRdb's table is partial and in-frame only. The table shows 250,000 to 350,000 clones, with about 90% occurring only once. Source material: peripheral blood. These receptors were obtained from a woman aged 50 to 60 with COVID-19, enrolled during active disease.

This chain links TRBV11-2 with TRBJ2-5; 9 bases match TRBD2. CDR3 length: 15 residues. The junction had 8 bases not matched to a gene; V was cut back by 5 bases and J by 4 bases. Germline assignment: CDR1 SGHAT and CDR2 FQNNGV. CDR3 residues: CASSPGGGRAETQYF. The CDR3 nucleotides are TGTGCCAGCAGCCCGGGGGGCGGGAGGGCAGAGACCCAGTACTTC.

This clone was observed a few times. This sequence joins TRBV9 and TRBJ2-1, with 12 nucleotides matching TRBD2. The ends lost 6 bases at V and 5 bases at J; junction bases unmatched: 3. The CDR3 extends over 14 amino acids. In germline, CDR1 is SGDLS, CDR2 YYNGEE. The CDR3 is CASTRLAGDNEQFF. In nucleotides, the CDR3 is TGTGCCAGCACTCGACTAGCGGGAGACAATGAGCAGTTCTTC.

The CDR3 loop reads CASSPWVAGDYNEQFF. The CDR3 DNA sequence: TGTGCCAGTAGTCCTTGGGTAGCGGGAGACTACAATGAGCAGTTCTTC. The V call is TRBV19, the J call TRBJ2-1, with TRBD2 identical over 9 bases. V shed 5 bases and J 3 bases; nucleotides not matched to a gene: 8. The CDR3 extends over 16 amino acids. From germline, CDR1 is LNHDA and CDR2 SQIVND (reference sequence).

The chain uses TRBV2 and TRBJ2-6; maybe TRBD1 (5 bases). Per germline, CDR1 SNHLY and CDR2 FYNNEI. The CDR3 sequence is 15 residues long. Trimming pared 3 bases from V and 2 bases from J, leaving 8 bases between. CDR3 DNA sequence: TGTGCCAGCAGTGAGCAGGGAACTGGGGCCAACGTCCTGACTTTC. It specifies CASSEQGTGANVLTF.

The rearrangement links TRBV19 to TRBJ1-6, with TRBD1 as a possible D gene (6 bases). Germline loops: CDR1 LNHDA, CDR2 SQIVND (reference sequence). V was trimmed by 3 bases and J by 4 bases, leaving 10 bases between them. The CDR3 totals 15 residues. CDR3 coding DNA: TGTGCCAGTAGTATTACTGGACAGTATAATTCACCCCTCCACTTT. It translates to CASSITGQYNSPLHF.

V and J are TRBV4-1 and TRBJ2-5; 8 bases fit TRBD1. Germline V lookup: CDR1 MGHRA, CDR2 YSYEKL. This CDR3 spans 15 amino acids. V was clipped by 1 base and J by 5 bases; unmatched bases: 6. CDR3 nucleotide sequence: TGCGCCAGCAGCCAAGTGCAGGGGGCATGGGAGACCCAGTACTTC. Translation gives CASSQVQGAWETQYF.

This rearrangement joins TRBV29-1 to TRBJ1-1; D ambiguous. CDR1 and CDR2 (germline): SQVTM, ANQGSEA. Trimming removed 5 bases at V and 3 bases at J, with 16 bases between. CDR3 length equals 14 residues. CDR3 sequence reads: CSVIAPDADTEAFF. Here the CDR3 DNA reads TGCAGCGTTATTGCCCCCGACGCGGACACTGAAGCTTTCTTT.

The CDR3 is CASSYTVAGLPEQYF. As DNA, the CDR3 is TGTGCCAGCAGTTACACGGTAGCGGGACTCCCTGAGCAGTACTTC. This chain connects TRBV6-2 or TRBV6-3 to TRBJ2-7; 8 bases are a match to TRBD2. Trimming took 2 bases from V and 7 from J; bases not matched to a gene: 10. This CDR3 has 15 amino acids. Germline CDR1 MNHEY, CDR2 SVGEGT.

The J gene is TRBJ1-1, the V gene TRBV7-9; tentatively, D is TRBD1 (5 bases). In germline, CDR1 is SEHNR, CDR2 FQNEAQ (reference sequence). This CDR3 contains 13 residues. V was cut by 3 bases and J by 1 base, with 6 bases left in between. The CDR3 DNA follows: TGTGCCAGCAGCTTTACAGGGAACACTGAAGCTTTCTTT. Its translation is CASSFTGNTEAFF.

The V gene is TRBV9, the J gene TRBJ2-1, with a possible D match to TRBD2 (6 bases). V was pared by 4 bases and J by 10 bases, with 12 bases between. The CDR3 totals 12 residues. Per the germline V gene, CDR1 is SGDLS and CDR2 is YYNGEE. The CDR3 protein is CASSISRDEQFF. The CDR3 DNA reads TGTGCCAGCAGCATCTCGCGGGACGAGCAGTTCTTC.

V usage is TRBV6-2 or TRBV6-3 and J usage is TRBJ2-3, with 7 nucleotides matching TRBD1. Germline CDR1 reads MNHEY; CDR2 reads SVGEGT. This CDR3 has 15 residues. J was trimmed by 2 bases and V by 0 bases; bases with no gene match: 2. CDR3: CASSYSGTDTDTQYF. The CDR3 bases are TGTGCCAGCAGTTACTCCGGGACAGACACAGATACGCAGTATTTT.

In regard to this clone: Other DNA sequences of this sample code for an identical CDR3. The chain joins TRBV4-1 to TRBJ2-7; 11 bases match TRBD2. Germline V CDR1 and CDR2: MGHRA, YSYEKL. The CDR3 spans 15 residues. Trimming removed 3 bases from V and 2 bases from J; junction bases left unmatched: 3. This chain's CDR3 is CASSQGTSGTYEQYF. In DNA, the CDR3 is TGCGCCAGCAGCCAGGGGACTAGCGGAACCTACGAGCAGTACTTC.

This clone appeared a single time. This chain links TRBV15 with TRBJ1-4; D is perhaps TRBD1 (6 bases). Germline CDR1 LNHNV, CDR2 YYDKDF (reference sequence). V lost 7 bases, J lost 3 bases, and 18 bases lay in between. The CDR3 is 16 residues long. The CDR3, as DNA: TGTGCCACCACCCCCTCTAGGGACATCGCTAATGAAAAACTGTTTTTT. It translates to CATTPSRDIANEKLFF.

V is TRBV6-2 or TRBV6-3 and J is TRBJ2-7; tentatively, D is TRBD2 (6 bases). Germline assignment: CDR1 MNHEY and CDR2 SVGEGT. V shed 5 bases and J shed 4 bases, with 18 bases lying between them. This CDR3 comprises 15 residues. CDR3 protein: CASSNLRDWAYEQYF. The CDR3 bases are TGTGCCAGCAGTAACCTTCGGGACTGGGCGTACGAGCAGTACTTC.

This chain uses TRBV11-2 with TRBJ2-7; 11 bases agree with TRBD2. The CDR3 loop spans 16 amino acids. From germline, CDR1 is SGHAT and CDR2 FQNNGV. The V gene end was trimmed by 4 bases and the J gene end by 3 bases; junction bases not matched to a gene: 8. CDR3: CASSSRLAGGLYEQYF. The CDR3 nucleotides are TGTGCCAGCAGCTCCCGATTAGCGGGAGGGCTCTACGAGCAGTACTTC.

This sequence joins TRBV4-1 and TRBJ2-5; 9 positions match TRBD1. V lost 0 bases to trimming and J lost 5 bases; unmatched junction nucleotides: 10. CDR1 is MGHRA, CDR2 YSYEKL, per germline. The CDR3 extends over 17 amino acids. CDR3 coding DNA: TGCGCCAGCAGCCAAGACCCAAAACAGGGGGCTAGGGAGACCCAGTACTTC. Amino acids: CASSQDPKQGARETQYF.

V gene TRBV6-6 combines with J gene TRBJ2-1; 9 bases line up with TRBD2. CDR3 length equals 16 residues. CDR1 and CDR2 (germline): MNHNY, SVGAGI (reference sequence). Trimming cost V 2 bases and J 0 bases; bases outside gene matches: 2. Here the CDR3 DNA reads TGTGCCAGCAGTTACGGCGGGAGGGTCTCCTACAATGAGCAGTTCTTC. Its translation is CASSYGGRVSYNEQFF.

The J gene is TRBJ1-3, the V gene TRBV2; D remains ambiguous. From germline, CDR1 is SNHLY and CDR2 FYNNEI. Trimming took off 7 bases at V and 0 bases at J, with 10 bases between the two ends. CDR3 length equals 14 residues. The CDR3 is CASKREASGNTIYF. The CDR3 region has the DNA TGTGCCAGCAAACGGGAAGCCTCTGGAAACACCATATATTTT.